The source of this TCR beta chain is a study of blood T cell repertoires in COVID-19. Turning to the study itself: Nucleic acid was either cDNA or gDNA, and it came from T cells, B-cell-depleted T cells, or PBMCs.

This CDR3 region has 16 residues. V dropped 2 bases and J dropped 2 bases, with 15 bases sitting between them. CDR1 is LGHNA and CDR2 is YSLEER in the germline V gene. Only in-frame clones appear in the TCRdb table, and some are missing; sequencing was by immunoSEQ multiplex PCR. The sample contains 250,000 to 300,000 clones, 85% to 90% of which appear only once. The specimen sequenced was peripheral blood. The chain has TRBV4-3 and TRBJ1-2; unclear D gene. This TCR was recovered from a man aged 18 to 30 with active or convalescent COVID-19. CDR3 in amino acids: CASSQFPRRENYGYTF. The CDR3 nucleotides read TGCGCCAGCAGCCAATTTCCCAGACGGGAAAACTATGGCTACACCTTC.